The rows below give T cell receptor beta chains drawn from one sample of a study of T cell changes during pregnancy in multiple sclerosis. Clones were sequenced by immunoSEQ multiplex PCR, and TCRdb holds only the in-frame ones, with some missing. The data contain 100,000 or so clones, 75% to 95% of them seen just once; the ten biggest clones take up over 2.5%. Sequencing was performed on peripheral blood, taken in the second trimester of pregnancy. These receptors were obtained from a female donor with multiple sclerosis, enrolled in a pregnancy study. Each CDR3 is given without its conserved first and last residue. The D gene is left open where the match is weak. Clone size is not always given. Where it is, it says once, few, many or a class for expanded clones.

clone size: .
D gene: TRBD1
V gene: TRBV7-9
J gene: TRBJ2-7
CDR3 protein: ASSLRQGNEQY

clone size: .
D gene: TRBD1
V gene: TRBV7-9
J gene: TRBJ1-4
CDR3 protein: ASSSHLPGQGTNEKLF

clone size: .
D gene: .
V gene: TRBV7-9
J gene: TRBJ1-3
CDR3 protein: ASSFAGFVGNTIY

clone size: .
D gene: .
V gene: TRBV19
J gene: TRBJ1-5
CDR3 protein: ASTRGQTNSNQPQH

clone size: once
D gene: .
V gene: TRBV6-5
J gene: TRBJ1-2
CDR3 protein: ASSPLQGIYGYT

clone size: once
D gene: TRBD2
V gene: TRBV6-5
J gene: TRBJ2-3
CDR3 protein: ASSLLAASTDTQY

clone size: .
D gene: .
V gene: TRBV6-7
J gene: TRBJ2-1
CDR3 protein: ASTHNSSYNEQF

clone size: .
D gene: .
V gene: TRBV7-7
J gene: TRBJ2-3
CDR3 protein: ASSPHPPNRVGRGTDTQY

clone size: once
D gene: .
V gene: TRBV2
J gene: TRBJ1-1
CDR3 protein: ASSERTEAF

clone size: once
D gene: .
V gene: TRBV6-5
J gene: TRBJ2-2
CDR3 protein: ASRLGGEYTGELF

clone size: .
D gene: TRBD1
V gene: TRBV28
J gene: TRBJ1-1
CDR3 protein: ASSSGTVNTEAF

clone size: .
D gene: .
V gene: TRBV6-6
J gene: TRBJ2-7
CDR3 protein: ASSQQDYEQY

clone size: .
D gene: .
V gene: TRBV19
J gene: TRBJ2-1
CDR3 protein: ASSDHSGTRMGNEQF

clone size: .
D gene: TRBD1
V gene: TRBV28
J gene: TRBJ1-2
CDR3 protein: ASSHRDRIYGYT

clone size: once
D gene: TRBD1
V gene: TRBV15
J gene: TRBJ1-4
CDR3 protein: ATSSARTGRGEKLF

clone size: .
D gene: .
V gene: TRBV28
J gene: TRBJ2-7
CDR3 protein: ASSHDTGSYEQY

clone size: .
D gene: TRBD2
V gene: TRBV6-6
J gene: TRBJ2-1
CDR3 protein: ASSPSGSSYNEQF

clone size: .
D gene: TRBD1
V gene: TRBV18
J gene: TRBJ2-1
CDR3 protein: ASSPSTDRDNEQF

clone size: once
D gene: .
V gene: TRBV18
J gene: TRBJ2-2
CDR3 protein: ASSPLETTNTGELF

clone size: .
D gene: TRBD1
V gene: TRBV18
J gene: TRBJ2-4
CDR3 protein: ASSPQTGWAKNIQY

clone size: .
D gene: TRBD2
V gene: TRBV27
J gene: TRBJ2-7
CDR3 protein: ASSRNHPTLAGPYYEQY

clone size: .
D gene: .
V gene: TRBV5-1
J gene: TRBJ2-1
CDR3 protein: ASSSSLALSYNEQF

clone size: once
D gene: .
V gene: TRBV28
J gene: TRBJ2-7
CDR3 protein: ASNFGKHYEQY

clone size: once
D gene: .
V gene: TRBV5-6
J gene: TRBJ2-1
CDR3 protein: ASSLQYNEQF

clone size: .
D gene: .
V gene: TRBV28
J gene: TRBJ2-7
CDR3 protein: ASTPGREYHEQY

clone size: .
D gene: .
V gene: TRBV5-5
J gene: TRBJ1-1
CDR3 protein: ASSFVAISNTEAF

clone size: once
D gene: .
V gene: TRBV11-2
J gene: TRBJ2-1
CDR3 protein: ASTNRVGEQF

clone size: .
D gene: TRBD1
V gene: TRBV27
J gene: TRBJ1-1
CDR3 protein: ASSLRGPGGINTEAF

clone size: .
D gene: .
V gene: TRBV15
J gene: TRBJ2-1
CDR3 protein: ATSRVGSSYNEQF

clone size: .
D gene: .
V gene: TRBV6-5
J gene: TRBJ2-5
CDR3 protein: ASSSYGAEETQY

clone size: .
D gene: .
V gene: TRBV5-1
J gene: TRBJ2-1
CDR3 protein: ASSLAGEPYNEQF

clone size: .
D gene: TRBD2
V gene: TRBV25-1
J gene: TRBJ2-2
CDR3 protein: ASSEFGRLAGGTGELF

clone size: .
D gene: .
V gene: TRBV2
J gene: TRBJ1-2
CDR3 protein: ASSTDWYGYT

clone size: .
D gene: TRBD1
V gene: TRBV27
J gene: TRBJ2-5
CDR3 protein: ASSLTGGAGKTQY

clone size: .
D gene: TRBD2
V gene: TRBV30
J gene: TRBJ2-2
CDR3 protein: AYALAGGTNTGELF

clone size: .
D gene: TRBD1
V gene: TRBV18
J gene: TRBJ2-7
CDR3 protein: ASSPRTGPSYEQY